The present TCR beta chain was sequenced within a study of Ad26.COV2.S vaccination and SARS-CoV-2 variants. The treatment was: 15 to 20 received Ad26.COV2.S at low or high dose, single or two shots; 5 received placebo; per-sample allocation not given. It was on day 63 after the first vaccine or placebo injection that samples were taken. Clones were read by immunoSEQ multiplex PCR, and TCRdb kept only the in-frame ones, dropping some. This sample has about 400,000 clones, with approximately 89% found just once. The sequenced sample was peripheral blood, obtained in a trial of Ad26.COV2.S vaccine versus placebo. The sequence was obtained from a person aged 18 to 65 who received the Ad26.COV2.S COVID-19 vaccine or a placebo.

In nucleotides, the CDR3 is TGCGCCAGCAGCCAAGATGGACACCTTATTGAAGCTTTCTTT. This gives the protein CASSQDGHLIEAFF. The chain joins TRBV4-1 to TRBJ1-1, with a weak D call TRBD1 (5 bases). Germline CDR1 reads MGHRA; CDR2 reads YSYEKL. V was cut by 0 bases and J by 7 bases, with 12 bases left in between. The CDR3 loop spans 14 amino acids.